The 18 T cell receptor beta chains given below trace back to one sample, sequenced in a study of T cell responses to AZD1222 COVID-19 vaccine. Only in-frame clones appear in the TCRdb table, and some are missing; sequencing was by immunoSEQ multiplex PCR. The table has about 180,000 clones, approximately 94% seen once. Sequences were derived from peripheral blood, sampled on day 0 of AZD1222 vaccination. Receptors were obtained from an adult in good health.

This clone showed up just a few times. The CDR3 loop reads CASSLVLSSSPSGNTIYF. The CDR3 coding sequence is TGTGCCAGCAGCTTAGTCCTCAGTTCTTCTCCGTCTGGAAACACCATATATTTT. The J gene is TRBJ1-3, the V gene TRBV7-6; D not certain. The ends were cut back, 1 base at V and 1 base at J, with 17 bases in the middle. Germline V CDR1 and CDR2: SGHVS, FNYEAQ. There are 18 residues in the CDR3.

The CDR3 is CASKGFFTDTQYF. CDR3 nucleotides: TGTGCCAGCAAGGGGTTTTTCACAGATACGCAGTATTTT. The V gene is TRBV28, the J gene TRBJ2-3; D may be TRBD1 (5 bases). V lost 7 bases and J lost 2, with 10 bases in between. The CDR3 is 13 amino acids. Germline values: CDR1 MDHEN, CDR2 SYDVKM.

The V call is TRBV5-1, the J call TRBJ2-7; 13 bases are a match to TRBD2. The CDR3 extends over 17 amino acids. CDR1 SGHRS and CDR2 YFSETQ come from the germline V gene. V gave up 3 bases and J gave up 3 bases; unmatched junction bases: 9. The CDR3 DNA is TGCGCCAGCAGCTCGACGCCCGGGACTAGCGGGGTCTACGAGCAGTACTTC. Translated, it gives CASSSTPGTSGVYEQYF.

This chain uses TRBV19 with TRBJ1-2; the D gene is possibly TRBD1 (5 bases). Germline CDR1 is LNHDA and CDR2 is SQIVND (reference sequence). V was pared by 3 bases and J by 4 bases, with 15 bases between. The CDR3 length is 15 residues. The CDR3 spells CASSIKGGASYGYTF. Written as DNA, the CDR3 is TGTGCCAGTAGTATTAAAGGCGGGGCGAGCTATGGCTACACCTTC.

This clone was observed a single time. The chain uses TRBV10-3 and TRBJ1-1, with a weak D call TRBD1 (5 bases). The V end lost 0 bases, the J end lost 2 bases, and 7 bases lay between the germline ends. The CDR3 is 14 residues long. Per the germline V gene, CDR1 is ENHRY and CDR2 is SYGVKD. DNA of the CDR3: TGTGCCATCAGTGAGTCGGGGGAAAACACTGAAGCTTTCTTT. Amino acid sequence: CAISESGENTEAFF.

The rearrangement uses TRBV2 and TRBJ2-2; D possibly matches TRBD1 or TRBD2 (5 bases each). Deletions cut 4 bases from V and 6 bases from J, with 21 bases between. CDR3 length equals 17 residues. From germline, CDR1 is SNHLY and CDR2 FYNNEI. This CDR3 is CASSVTGPGLGSGELFF. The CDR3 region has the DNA TGTGCCAGCAGTGTTACGGGACCGGGGCTGGGGTCCGGGGAGCTGTTTTTT.

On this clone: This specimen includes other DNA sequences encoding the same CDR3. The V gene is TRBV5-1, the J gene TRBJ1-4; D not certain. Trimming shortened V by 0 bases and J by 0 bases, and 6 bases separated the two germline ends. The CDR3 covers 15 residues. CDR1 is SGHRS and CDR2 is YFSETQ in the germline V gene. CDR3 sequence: CASSLAGSTNEKLFF. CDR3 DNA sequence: TGCGCCAGCAGCTTGGCCGGTTCAACTAATGAAAAACTGTTTTTT.

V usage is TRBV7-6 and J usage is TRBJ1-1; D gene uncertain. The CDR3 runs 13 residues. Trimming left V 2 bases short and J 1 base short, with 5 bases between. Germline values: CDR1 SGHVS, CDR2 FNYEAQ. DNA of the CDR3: TGTGCCAGCAGCTTATGGGGGAACACTGAAGCTTTCTTT. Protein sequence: CASSLWGNTEAFF.

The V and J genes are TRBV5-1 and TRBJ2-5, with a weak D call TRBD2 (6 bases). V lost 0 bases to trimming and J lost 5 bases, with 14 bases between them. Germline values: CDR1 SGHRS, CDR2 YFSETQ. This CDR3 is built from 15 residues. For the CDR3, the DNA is TGCGCCAGCAGCTTGGAAGTAACTAGCCTCGAGACCCAGTACTTC. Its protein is CASSLEVTSLETQYF. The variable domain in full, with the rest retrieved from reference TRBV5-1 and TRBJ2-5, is KAGVTQTPRYLIKTRGQQVTLSCSPISGHRSVSWYQQTPGQGLQFLFEYFSETQRNKGNFPGRFSGRQFSNSRSEMNVSTLELGDSALYLCASSLEVTSLETQYFGPGTRLLVL.

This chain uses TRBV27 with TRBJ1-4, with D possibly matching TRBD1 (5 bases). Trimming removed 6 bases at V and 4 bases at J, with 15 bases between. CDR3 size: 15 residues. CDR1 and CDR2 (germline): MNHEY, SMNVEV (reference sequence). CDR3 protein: CASSHERGSNEKLFF. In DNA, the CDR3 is TGTGCCAGCAGCCACGAGCGGGGCAGTAATGAAAAACTGTTTTTT.

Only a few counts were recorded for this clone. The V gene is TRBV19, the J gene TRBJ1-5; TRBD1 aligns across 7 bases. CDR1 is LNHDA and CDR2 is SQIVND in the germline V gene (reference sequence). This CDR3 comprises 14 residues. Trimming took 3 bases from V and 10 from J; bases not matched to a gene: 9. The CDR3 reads CASSIGGGLRPQHF. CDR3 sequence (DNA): TGTGCCAGTAGTATCGGAGGGGGCTTACGTCCCCAGCATTTT.

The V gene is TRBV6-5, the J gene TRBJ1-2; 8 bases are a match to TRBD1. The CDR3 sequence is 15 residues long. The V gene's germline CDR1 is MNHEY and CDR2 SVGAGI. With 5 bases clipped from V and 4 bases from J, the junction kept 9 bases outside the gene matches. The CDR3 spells CASSPPGQDLYGYTF. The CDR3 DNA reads TGTGCCAGCAGTCCTCCGGGACAGGATCTCTATGGCTACACCTTC.

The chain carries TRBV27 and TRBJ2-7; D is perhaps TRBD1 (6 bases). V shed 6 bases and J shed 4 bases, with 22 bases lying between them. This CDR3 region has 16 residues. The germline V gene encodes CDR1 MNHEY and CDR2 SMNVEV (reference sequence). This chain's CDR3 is CASRHGTRNTLYEQYF. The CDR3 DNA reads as TGTGCCAGCAGACACGGGACACGCAATACCCTTTACGAGCAGTACTTC.

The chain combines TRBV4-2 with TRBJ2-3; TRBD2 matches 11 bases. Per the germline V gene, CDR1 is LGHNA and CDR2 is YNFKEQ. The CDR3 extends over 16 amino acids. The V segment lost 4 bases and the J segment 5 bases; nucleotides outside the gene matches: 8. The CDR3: CASSPLAGGPIDTQYF. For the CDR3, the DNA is TGTGCCAGCAGCCCCTTAGCGGGAGGGCCTATAGATACGCAGTATTTT.

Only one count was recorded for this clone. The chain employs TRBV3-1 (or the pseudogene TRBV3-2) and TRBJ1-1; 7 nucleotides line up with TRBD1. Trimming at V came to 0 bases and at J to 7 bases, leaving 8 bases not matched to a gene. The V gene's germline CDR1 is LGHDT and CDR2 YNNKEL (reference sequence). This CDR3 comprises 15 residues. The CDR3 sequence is CASSQEGGTPYEAFF. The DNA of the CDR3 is TGTGCCAGCAGCCAAGAAGGGGGCACCCCTTATGAAGCTTTCTTT.

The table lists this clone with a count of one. The CDR3 nucleotides read TGTGCCAGCAGCCCGACTAGCGGGAGCTCCTACAATGAGCAGTTCTTC. Translation: CASSPTSGSSYNEQFF. The V and J genes are TRBV7-9 and TRBJ2-1, with 12 bases that match TRBD2. V lost 5 bases and J lost 0; bases outside the gene matches: 2. Germline-derived CDR1 and CDR2 are SEHNR and FQNEAQ (reference sequence). The CDR3 runs 16 residues.

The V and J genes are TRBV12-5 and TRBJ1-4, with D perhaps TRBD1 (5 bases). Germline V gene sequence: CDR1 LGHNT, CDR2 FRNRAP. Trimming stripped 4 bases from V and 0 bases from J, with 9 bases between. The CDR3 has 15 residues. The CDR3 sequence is CASGWGRATNEKLFF. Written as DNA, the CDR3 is TGTGCTAGTGGTTGGGGACGGGCAACTAATGAAAAACTGTTTTTT.

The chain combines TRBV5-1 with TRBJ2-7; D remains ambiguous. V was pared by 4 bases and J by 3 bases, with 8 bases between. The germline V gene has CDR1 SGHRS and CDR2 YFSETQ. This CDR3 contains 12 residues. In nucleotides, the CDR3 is TGCGCCAGCAGCCTCGAAGGCTACGAGCAGTACTTC. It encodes CASSLEGYEQYF.